Sequencing of this T cell receptor (beta chain) was carried out in a study of blood T cell repertoires in COVID-19. The wider study: There were acute and convalescent COVID-19 samples, and they came from the United States, Italy and Spain. T cells, B-cell-depleted T cells, or PBMCs provided the cDNA or gDNA that served as material.

The CDR3 extends over 16 amino acids. V lost 4 bases, J lost 2 bases, and 8 bases stayed unmatched. Germline CDR1 reads MNHEY; CDR2 reads SVGAGI. Original data processing: Quantification of nucleated cells was approximated via reference gene primer amplification. Profiling relied on immunoSEQ multiplex PCR, and the TCRdb table lists in-frame clones only, not all of them. For V, J and clone size, that table is used; D and trimming come from the DNA. The sample lists 8,500 to 10,000 clones; about four fifths were seen once. The sample comprised peripheral blood. This TCR came from a man aged 65 to 79 with active COVID-19. This chain connects TRBV6-5 to TRBJ2-1; 7 bases are shared with TRBD2. The CDR3 here is CASSSKSGVAYNEQFF. The DNA of the CDR3 is TGTGCCAGCAGTTCCAAAAGCGGGGTCGCCTACAATGAGCAGTTCTTC.